This entry concerns a single T cell receptor (beta chain). The antigen is unknown. This entry comes from a study of cytomegalovirus exposure and HLA in healthy donors. Study-wide results and caveats: The TCR clusters that emerged in the first cohort tended, a later analysis found, to co-occur in the 110 or so validation repertoires.

This CDR3 region has 13 residues. The V gene end was trimmed by 7 bases and the J gene end by 2 bases; junction bases not matched to a gene: 2. Germline CDR1 and CDR2: SQVTM and ANQGSEA. Measured with immunoSEQ multiplex PCR; TCRdb has only the in-frame clones, and not every one. This sample has about 130,000 clones, with approximately 80% found just once. This chain joins TRBV29-1 and TRBJ2-1, with TRBD2 matching 10 bases. This TCR was recovered from a man aged 25 to 45 in good health and CMV-seropositive. Input material: PBMCs. Written as DNA, the CDR3 is TGCAGCGCCAGCGGGGGGGCCTACAATGAGCAGTTCTTC. This codes for CSASGGAYNEQFF.